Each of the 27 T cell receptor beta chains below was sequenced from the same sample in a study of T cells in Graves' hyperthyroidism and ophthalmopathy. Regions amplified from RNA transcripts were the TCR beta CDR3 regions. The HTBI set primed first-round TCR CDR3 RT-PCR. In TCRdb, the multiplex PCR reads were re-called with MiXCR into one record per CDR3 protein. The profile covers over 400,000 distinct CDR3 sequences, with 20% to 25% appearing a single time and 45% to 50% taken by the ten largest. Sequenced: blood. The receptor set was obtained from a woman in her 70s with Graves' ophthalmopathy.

The CDR3 reads CASQGFEISYEQYF. The CDR3 region has the DNA TGTGCCAGTCAGGGCTTTGAGATCTCCTACGAGCAGTACTTC. The chain couples TRBV2 to TRBJ2-7, with a weak D call TRBD1 (5 bases). The CDR3 runs 14 residues. Germline V gene lookup returns CDR1 SNHLY and CDR2 FYNNEI. The ends were cut back, 9 bases at V and 0 bases at J, with 15 bases in the middle. Based on the CDR3 plus reference TRBV2 and TRBJ2-7, the full variable domain is EPEVTQTPSHQVTQMGQEVILRCVPISNHLYFYWYRQILGQKVEFLVSFYNNEISEKSEIFDDQFSVERPDGSNFTLKIRSTKLEDSAMYFCASQGFEISYEQYFGPGTRLTVT.

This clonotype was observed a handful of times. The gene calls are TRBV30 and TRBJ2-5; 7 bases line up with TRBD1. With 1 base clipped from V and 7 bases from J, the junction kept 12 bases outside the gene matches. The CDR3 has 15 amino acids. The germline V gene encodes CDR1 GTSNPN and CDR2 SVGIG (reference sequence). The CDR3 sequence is CAWSGTGTRRGTQYF. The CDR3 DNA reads TGTGCCTGGAGTGGGACAGGAACCAGAAGAGGGACCCAGTACTTC.

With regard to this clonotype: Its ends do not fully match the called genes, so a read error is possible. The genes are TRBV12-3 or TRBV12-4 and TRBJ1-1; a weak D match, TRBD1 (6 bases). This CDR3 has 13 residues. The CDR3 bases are TGCGCCAGCAGGGGCCTAAAGAACACTGAAGCTTCCTTT. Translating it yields CASRGLKNTEASF.

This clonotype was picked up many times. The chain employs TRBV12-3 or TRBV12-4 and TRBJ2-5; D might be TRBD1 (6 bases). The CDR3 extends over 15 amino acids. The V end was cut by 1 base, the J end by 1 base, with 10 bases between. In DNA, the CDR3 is TGTGCCAGCAGTTTAGGTGGGGGCTTCCAAGAGACCCAGTACTTC. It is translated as CASSLGGGFQETQYF.

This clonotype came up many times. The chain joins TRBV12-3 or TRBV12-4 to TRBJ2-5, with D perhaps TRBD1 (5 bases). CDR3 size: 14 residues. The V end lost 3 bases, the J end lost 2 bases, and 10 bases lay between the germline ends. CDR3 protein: CASSFSGLQETQYF. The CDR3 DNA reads TGTGCCAGCAGTTTCTCAGGGCTTCAAGAGACCCAGTACTTC.

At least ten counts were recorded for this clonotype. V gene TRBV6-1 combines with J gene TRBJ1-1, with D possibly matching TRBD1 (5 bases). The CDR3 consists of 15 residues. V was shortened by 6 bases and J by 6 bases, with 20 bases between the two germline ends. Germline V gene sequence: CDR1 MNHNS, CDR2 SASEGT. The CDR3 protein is CASRITTGGWPEAFF. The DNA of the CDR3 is TGTGCCAGCAGAATAACCACAGGAGGGTGGCCTGAAGCTTTCTTT.

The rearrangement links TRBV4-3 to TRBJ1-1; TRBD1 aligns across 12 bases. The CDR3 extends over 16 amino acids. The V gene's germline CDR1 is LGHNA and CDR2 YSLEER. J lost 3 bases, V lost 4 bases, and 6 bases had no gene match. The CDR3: CASSRDRGLLDTEAFF. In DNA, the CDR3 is TGCGCCAGCAGCCGGGACAGGGGGCTGTTGGACACTGAAGCTTTCTTT.

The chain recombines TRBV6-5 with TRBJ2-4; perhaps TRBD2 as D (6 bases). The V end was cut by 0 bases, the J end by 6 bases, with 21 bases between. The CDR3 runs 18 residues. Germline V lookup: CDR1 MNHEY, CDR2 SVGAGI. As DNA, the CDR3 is TGTGCCAGCAGTTACTCGAGGAGGGCAGGGAGAGACCTAAACATTCAGTACTTC. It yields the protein CASSYSRRAGRDLNIQYF.

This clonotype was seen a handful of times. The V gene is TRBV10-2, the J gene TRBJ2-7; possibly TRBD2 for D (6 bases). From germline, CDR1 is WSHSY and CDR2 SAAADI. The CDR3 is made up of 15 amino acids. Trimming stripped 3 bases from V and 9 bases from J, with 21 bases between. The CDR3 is CASSDNVLAWGGQYF. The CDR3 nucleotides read TGCGCCAGCAGTGATAATGTTCTGGCGTGGGGAGGGCAGTACTTC.

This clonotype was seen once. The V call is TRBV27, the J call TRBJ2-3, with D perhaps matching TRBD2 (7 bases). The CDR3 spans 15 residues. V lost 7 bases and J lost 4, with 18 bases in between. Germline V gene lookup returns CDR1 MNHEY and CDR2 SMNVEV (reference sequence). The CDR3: CASKLTGGAPDTQYF. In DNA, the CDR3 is TGTGCCAGCAAATTGACGGGGGGCGCCCCAGATACGCAGTATTTT.

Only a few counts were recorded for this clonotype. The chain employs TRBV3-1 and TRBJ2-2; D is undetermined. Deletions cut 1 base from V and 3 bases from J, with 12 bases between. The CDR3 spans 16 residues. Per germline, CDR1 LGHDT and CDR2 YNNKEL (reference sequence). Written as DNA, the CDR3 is TGTGCCAGCAGCCAAGCTTATCCGCCCCACACCGGGGAGCTGTTTTTT. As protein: CASSQAYPPHTGELFF.

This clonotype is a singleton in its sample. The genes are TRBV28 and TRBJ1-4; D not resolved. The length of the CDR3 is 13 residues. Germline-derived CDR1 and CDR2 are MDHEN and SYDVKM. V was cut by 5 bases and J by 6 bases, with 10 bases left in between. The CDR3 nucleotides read TGTGCCAGCAGTATCCGGGCCGATGAAAAACTGTTTTTT. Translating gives CASSIRADEKLFF.

The CDR3 is CASSLDLGTAATNEKLFF. The CDR3, as DNA: TGTGCCAGCAGCTTAGATCTGGGGACAGCCGCAACTAATGAAAAACTGTTTTTT. This sequence joins TRBV11-2 and TRBJ1-4; 7 positions agree with TRBD1. The V gene's germline CDR1 is SGHAT and CDR2 FQNNGV. J lost 0 bases, V lost 0 bases, and 7 bases had no gene match. The CDR3 length is 18 residues. Variable domain in full (rest from reference TRBV11-2 and TRBJ1-4): EAGVAQSPRYKIIEKRQSVAFWCNPISGHATLYWYQQILGQGPKLLIQFQNNGVVDDSQLPKDRFSAERLKGVDSTLKIQPAKLEDSAVYLCASSLDLGTAATNEKLFFGSGTQLSVL.

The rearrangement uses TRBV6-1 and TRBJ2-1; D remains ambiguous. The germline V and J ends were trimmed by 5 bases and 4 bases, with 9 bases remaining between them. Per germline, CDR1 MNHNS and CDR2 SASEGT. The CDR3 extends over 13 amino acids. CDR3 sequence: CASSYTAYNEQFF. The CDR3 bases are TGTGCCAGCAGTTACACAGCATACAATGAGCAGTTCTTC.

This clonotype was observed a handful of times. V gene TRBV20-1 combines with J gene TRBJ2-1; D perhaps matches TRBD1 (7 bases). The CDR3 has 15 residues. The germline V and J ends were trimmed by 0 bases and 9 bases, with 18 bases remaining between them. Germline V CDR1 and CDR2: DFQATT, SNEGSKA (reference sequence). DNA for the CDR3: TGCAGTGCTAGAGATATCGGCAGGGGGACTCGTGAGCAGTTCTTC. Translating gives CSARDIGRGTREQFF.

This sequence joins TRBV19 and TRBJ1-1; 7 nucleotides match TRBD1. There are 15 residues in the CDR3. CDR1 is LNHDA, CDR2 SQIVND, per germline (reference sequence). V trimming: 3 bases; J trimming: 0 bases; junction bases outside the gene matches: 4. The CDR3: CASSISQGLNTEAFF. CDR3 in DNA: TGTGCCAGTAGTATTTCACAGGGGTTGAACACTGAAGCTTTCTTT.

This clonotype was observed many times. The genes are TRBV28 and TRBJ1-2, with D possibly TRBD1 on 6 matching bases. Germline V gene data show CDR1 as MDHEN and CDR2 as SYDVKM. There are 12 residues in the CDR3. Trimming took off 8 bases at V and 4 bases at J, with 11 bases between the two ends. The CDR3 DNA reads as TGTGCCAGCTGGGACACGACCTATGGCTACACCTTC. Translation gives CASWDTTYGYTF.

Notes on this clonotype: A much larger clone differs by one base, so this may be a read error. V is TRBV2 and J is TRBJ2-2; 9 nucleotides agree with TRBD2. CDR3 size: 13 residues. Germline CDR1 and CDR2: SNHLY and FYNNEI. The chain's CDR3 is CASSKGLAGELLF. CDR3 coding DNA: TGTGCCAGCTCCAAGGGACTAGCCGGGGAGCTGCTTTTT.

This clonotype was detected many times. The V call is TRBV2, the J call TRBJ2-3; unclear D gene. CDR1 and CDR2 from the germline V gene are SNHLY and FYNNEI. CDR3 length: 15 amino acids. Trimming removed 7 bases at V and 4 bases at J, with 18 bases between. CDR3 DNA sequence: TGTGCCAGCACCCCGGAACAGATTATAGCAGATACGCAGTATTTT. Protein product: CASTPEQIIADTQYF. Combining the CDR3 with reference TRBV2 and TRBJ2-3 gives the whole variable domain EPEVTQTPSHQVTQMGQEVILRCVPISNHLYFYWYRQILGQKVEFLVSFYNNEISEKSEIFDDQFSVERPDGSNFTLKIRSTKLEDSAMYFCASTPEQIIADTQYFGPGTRLTVL.

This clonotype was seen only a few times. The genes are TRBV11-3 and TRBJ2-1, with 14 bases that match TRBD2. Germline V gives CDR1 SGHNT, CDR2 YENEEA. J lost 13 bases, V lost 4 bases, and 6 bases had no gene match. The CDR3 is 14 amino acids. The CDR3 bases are TGTGCCAGCAGCTCGAGGACTAGCGGGGGGAAACAGTTCTTC. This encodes CASSSRTSGGKQFF.

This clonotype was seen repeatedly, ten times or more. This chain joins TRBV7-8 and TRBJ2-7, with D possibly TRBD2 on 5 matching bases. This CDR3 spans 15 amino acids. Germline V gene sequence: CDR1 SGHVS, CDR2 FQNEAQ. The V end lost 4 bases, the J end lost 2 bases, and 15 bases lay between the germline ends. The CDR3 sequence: CASSSLRGRPYEQYF. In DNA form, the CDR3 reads TGTGCCAGCAGCTCCCTCCGGGGAAGGCCCTACGAGCAGTACTTC.

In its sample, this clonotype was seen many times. The CDR3: CASSHGDATNTEAFF. The CDR3, as DNA: TGTGCCAGCAGCCATGGGGACGCTACAAACACTGAAGCTTTCTTT. This chain joins TRBV7-8 and TRBJ1-1, with a tentative D call TRBD1 (5 bases). CDR3 size: 15 residues. In germline, CDR1 is SGHVS, CDR2 FQNEAQ. Trimming removed 5 bases at V and 2 bases at J, with 15 bases between.

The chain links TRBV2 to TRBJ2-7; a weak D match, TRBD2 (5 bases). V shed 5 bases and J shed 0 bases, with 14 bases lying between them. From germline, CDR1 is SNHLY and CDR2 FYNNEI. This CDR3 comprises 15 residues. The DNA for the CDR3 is TGTGCCAGCAGTTTGACTGGCGGGCGCTCCTACGAGCAGTACTTC. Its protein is CASSLTGGRSYEQYF.

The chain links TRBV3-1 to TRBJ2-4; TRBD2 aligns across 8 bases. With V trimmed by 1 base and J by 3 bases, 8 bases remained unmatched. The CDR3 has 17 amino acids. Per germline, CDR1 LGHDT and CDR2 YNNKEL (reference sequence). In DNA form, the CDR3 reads TGTGCCAGCAGCCAAGCAGCGGGAGACCTAGGCAAAAACATTCAGTACTTC. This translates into CASSQAAGDLGKNIQYF.

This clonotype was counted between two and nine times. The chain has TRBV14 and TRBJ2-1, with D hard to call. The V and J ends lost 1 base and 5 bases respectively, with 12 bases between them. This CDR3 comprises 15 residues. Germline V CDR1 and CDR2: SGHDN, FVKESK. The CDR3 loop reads CASSQVSTAHNEQFF. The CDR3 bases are TGTGCCAGCAGCCAAGTCTCGACGGCTCACAATGAGCAGTTCTTC.

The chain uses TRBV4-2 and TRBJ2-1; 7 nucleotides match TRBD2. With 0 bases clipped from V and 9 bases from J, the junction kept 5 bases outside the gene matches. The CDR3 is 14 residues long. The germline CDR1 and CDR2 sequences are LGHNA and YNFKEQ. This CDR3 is CASSQEAREVEQFF. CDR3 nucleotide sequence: TGTGCCAGCAGCCAAGAGGCACGGGAGGTTGAGCAGTTCTTC.

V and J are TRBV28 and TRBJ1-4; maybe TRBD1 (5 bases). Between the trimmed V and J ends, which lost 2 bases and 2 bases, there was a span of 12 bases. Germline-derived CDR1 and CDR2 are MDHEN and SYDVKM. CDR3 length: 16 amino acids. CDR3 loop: CASSLRVQGTNEKLFF. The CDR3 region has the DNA TGTGCCAGCAGTTTACGGGTCCAGGGTACTAATGAAAAACTGTTTTTT. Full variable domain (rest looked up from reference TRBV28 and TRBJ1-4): DVKVTQSSRYLVKRTGEKVFLECVQDMDHENMFWYRQDPGLGLRLIYFSYDVKMKEKGDIPEGYSVSREKKERFSLILESASTNQTSMYLCASSLRVQGTNEKLFFGSGTQLSVL.